A selection of T cell receptor beta chains follows, all from one sample in a study of graft-versus-host responses after intestinal transplantation. What these receptors recognize is not known. Only in-frame clones appear in the TCRdb table, and some are missing; sequencing was by immunoSEQ multiplex PCR. The table includes 130,000 or so clones, more than 90% detected once. The specimen was unstimulated CD4+ T cells sorted from spleen or lymph node cells, collected before intestinal transplant. The receptors stem from a human donor who received an intestinal transplant. The CDR3 runs from the conserved cysteine through the conserved F or W. D genes are given only for firm matches. Not every row has a clone size; where given, it reads once, few, many or a size class.

clone size,D gene,V gene,J gene,CDR3 protein,CDR3 DNA
NA,NA,TRBV19,TRBJ1-4,CASSVGTEKLFF,TGTGCCAGTAGTGTCGGGACGGAAAAACTGTTTTTT
NA,NA,TRBV19,TRBJ1-1,CASSWGGRLNTEAFF,TGTGCCAGTAGCTGGGGGGGGAGGTTGAACACTGAAGCTTTCTTT
NA,NA,TRBV7-6,TRBJ1-4,CASSSRTGLTNEKLFF,TGTGCCAGCAGCAGCCGGACGGGATTAACTAATGAAAAACTGTTTTTT
NA,TRBD2,TRBV10-2,TRBJ2-7,CASRAGTSNEQYF,TGCGCCAGCAGGGCCGGGACTAGCAACGAGCAGTACTTC
NA,TRBD1,TRBV5-4,TRBJ2-7,CASSHWGTDYEQYF,TGTGCCAGCAGCCATTGGGGGACAGACTACGAGCAGTACTTC
once,NA,TRBV11-2,TRBJ2-3,CASSFWREPTDTQYF,TGTGCCAGCAGCTTTTGGAGGGAGCCCACAGATACGCAGTATTTT
NA,NA,TRBV6-6,TRBJ2-7,CASSYDSSYEQYF,TGTGCCAGCAGTTACGACAGCTCCTACGAGCAGTACTTC
once,NA,TRBV19,TRBJ2-1,CASRVGNYNEQFF,TGTGCCAGTAGGGTGGGGAACTACAATGAGCAGTTCTTC
NA,NA,TRBV10-1,TRBJ2-5,CASSEPKETQYF,TGCGCCAGCAGTGAGCCCAAAGAGACCCAGTACTTC
NA,TRBD2,TRBV5-1,TRBJ2-5,CASSSGTSQETQYF,TGCGCCAGCAGCTCGGGGACTAGCCAAGAGACCCAGTACTTC
NA,NA,TRBV5-6,TRBJ2-1,CASSLRVSSYNEQFF,TGTGCCAGCAGCTTGAGGGTCAGCTCCTACAATGAGCAGTTCTTC
NA,TRBD1,TRBV28,TRBJ1-5,CASSLGQGYQPQHF,TGTGCCAGCAGTTTAGGACAGGGGTACCAGCCCCAGCATTTT
NA,TRBD1,TRBV11-1,TRBJ2-7,CASSFPGQAYEQYF,TGTGCCAGCAGCTTCCCGGGACAGGCTTACGAGCAGTACTTC
NA,NA,TRBV7-9,TRBJ1-5,CASSLGGLVQTFNQPQHF,TGTGCCAGCAGCTTAGGGGGCCTCGTACAGACCTTCAATCAGCCCCAGCATTTT
NA,NA,TRBV25-1,TRBJ2-3,CASSEYGTDTQYF,TGTGCCAGCAGTGAATATGGGACAGATACGCAGTATTTT
NA,TRBD1,TRBV2,TRBJ1-2,CASRGQGANGYTF,TGTGCCAGCAGGGGACAGGGGGCTAATGGCTACACCTTC
once,NA,TRBV6-1,TRBJ2-5,CASTDGGALETQYF,TGTGCCAGCACGGATGGCGGGGCCTTAGAGACCCAGTACTTC
NA,NA,TRBV5-1,TRBJ1-1,CASSLVGTEAFF,TGCGCCAGCAGCTTGGTGGGGACTGAAGCTTTCTTT
NA,TRBD1,TRBV4-1,TRBJ1-1,CASSQSTAGGNTEAFF,TGCGCCAGCAGCCAGTCCACGGCAGGGGGAAACACTGAAGCTTTCTTT
NA,TRBD1,TRBV2,TRBJ1-2,CASRAGQGSLNYGYTF,TGTGCCAGCAGGGCCGGACAGGGGTCATTGAACTATGGCTACACCTTC
NA,NA,TRBV5-8,TRBJ2-3,CASSLRVKATSTDTQYF,TGTGCCAGCAGCTTGAGGGTAAAGGCAACTAGCACAGATACGCAGTATTTT
NA,NA,TRBV11-2,TRBJ2-7,CASSFPRGGYEQYF,TGTGCCAGCAGCTTCCCCCGGGGTGGCTACGAGCAGTACTTC